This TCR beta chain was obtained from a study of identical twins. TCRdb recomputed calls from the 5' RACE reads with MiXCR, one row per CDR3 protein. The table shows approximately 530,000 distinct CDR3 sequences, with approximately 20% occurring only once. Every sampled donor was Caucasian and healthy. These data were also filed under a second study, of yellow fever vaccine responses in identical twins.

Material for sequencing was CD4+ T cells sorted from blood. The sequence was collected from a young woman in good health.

CDR3 in DNA: TGTGCCAGCAGTGAGACTCGCGGGACAGAGGCCGGGGAGCTGTTTTTT. Protein: CASSETRGTEAGELFF. The chain has TRBV2 and TRBJ2-2; the D gene is possibly TRBD1 (7 bases). The CDR3 is made up of 16 amino acids. With 3 bases removed from V and 6 bases from J, the gap between germline ends came to 17 bases. Germline V gene data show CDR1 as SNHLY and CDR2 as FYNNEI.